This T cell receptor beta chain is drawn from a study of T cells after posttransplantation cyclophosphamide. Cyclophosphamide on days +3 and +4 followed busulfan-fludarabine conditioning and a marrow graft. The CDR3 is 13 residues long. Germline CDR1 MNHEY, CDR2 SVGAGI. The V end lost 2 bases, the J end lost 4 bases, and 6 bases lay between the germline ends. This clone was counted between two and nine times. Using immunoSEQ multiplex PCR, the repertoire was profiled, and TCRdb retains in-frame clones only, with some absent. The sample has roughly 23,000 clones, about 90% seen once. V is TRBV6-5 and J is TRBJ1-3; no reliable D call. This sequence originates from a female patient in her 30s who received an allogeneic stem cell transplant from an unrelated donor, was CMV-positive, and had no GVHD. Among the T cells, some may be from the graft donor. This sample comprised PBMCs, obtained after allogeneic stem cell transplant with posttransplant cyclophosphamide. The CDR3 sequence: CASSYGGGNTIYF. The CDR3 DNA sequence: TGTGCCAGCAGTTACGGCGGGGGAAACACCATATATTTT.